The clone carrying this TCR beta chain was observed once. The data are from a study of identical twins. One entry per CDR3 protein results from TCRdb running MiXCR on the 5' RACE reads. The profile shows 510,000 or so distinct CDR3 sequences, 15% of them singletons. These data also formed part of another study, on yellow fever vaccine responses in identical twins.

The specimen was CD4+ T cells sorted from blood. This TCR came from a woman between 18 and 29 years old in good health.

DNA for the CDR3: TGTGCCAGCAGCTTGGCGGGAACTTTTACCTACGAGCAGTACGTC. This encodes CASSLAGTFTYEQYV. The chain carries TRBV5-5 and TRBJ2-7, with TRBD2 as a possible D gene (5 bases). V lost 0 bases to trimming and J lost 2 bases, with 12 bases between them. Germline CDR1 and CDR2: SGHKS and YYEKEE (reference sequence). The CDR3 runs to 15 residues.